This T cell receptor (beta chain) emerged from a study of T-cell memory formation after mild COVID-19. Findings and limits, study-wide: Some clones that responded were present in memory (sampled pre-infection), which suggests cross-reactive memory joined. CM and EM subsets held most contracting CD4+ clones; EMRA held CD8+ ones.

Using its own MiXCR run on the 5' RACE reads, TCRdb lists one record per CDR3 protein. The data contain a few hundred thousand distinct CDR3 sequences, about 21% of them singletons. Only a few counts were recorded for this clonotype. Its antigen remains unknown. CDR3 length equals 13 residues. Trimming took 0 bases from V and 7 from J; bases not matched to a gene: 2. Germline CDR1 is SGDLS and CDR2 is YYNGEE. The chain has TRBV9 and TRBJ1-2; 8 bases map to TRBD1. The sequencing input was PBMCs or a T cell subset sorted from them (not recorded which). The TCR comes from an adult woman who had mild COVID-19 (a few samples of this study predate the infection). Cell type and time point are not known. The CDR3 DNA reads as TGTGCCAGCAGCGTAGGTGGACAGGGTGGCTACACCTTC. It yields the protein CASSVGGQGGYTF.